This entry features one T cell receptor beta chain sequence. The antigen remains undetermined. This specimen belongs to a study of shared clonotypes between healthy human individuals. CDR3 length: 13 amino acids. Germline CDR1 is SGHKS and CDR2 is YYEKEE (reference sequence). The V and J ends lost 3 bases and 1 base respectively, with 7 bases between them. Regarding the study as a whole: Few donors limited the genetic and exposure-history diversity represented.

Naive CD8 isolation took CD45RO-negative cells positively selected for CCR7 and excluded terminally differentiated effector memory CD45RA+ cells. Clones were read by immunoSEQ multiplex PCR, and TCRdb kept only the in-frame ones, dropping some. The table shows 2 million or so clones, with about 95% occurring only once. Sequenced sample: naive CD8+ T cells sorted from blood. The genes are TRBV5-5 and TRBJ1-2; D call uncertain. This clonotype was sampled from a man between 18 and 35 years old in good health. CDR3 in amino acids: CASSWAVNYGYTF. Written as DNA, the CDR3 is TGTGCCAGCAGCTGGGCCGTTAACTATGGCTACACCTTC.